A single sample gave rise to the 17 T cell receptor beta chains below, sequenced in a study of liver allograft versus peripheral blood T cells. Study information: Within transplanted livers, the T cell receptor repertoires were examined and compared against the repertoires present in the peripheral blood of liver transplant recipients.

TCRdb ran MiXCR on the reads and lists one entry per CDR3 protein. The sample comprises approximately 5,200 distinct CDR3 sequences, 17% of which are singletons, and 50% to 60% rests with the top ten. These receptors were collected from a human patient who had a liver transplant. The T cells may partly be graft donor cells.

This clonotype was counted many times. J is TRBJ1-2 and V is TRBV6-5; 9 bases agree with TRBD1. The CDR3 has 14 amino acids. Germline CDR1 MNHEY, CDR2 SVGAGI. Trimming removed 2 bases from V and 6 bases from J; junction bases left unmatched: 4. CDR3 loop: CASSYTRTGDGYTF. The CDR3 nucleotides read TGTGCCAGCAGTTACACAAGGACAGGGGATGGCTACACCTTC.

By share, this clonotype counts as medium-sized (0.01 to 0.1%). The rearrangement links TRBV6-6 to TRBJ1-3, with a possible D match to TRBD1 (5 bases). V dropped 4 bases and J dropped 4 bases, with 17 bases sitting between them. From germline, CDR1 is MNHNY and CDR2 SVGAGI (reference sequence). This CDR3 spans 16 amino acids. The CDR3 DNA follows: TGTGCCAGCAGTTCCTACCCCACGGGGGTCGGAAACACCATATATTTT. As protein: CASSSYPTGVGNTIYF.

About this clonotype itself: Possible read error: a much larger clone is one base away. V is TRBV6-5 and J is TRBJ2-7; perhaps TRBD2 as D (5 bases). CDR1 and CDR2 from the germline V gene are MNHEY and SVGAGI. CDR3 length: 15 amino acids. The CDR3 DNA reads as TGTACCAGCAGTTACTCTGCGGGCCACGGTTACGAGCAGTACTTC. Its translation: CTSSYSAGHGYEQYF.

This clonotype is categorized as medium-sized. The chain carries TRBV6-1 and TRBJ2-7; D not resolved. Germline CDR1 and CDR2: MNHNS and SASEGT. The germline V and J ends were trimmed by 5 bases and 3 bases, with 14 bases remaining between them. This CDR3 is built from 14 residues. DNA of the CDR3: TGTGCCAGCAGTCTCCTGTGGCCGAGCTACGAGCAGTACTTC. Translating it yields CASSLLWPSYEQYF.

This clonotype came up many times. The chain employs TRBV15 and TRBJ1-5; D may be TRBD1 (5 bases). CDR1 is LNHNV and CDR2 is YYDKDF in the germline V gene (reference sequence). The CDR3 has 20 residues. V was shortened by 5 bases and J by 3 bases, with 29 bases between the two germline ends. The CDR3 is CATSGSKAAADAGYNQPQHF. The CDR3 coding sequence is TGTGCCACCAGCGGATCAAAGGCGGCCGCGGACGCAGGGTACAATCAGCCCCAGCATTTT.

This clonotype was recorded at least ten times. The CDR3 spells CASSLSPGNEQYF. The CDR3 DNA sequence: TGTGCCAGCAGTTTATCGCCTGGGAACGAGCAGTACTTC. The rearrangement uses TRBV27 and TRBJ2-7; D remains unclear. The V end was cut by 0 bases, the J end by 5 bases, with 8 bases between. The length of the CDR3 is 13 residues. Per the germline V gene, CDR1 is MNHEY and CDR2 is SMNVEV (reference sequence).

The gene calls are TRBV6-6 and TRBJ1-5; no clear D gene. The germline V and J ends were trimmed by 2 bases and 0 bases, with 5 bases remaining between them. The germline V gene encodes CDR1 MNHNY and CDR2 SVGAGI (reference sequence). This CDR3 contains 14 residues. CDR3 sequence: CASSYPNSNQPQHF. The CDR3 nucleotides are TGTGCCAGCAGTTACCCTAATAGCAATCAGCCCCAGCATTTT.

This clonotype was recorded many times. CDR3 sequence reads: CASSYSRGNEQFF. The CDR3 bases are TGTGCCAGCAGTTACAGCAGGGGGAATGAGCAGTTCTTC. The rearrangement joins TRBV6-2 or TRBV6-3 to TRBJ2-1; 7 nucleotides match TRBD1. V shed 2 bases, J shed 7 bases, and the junction held 2 bases outside the gene matches. Germline V gene sequence: CDR1 MNHEY, CDR2 SVGEGT. The CDR3 has 13 amino acids.

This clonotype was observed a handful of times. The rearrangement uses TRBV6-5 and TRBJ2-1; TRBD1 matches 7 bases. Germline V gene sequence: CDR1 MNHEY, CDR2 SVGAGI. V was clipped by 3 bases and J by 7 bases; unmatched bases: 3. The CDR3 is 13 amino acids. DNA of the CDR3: TGTGCCAGCAGTTATGGGACAGCTAATGAGCAGTTCTTC. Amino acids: CASSYGTANEQFF.

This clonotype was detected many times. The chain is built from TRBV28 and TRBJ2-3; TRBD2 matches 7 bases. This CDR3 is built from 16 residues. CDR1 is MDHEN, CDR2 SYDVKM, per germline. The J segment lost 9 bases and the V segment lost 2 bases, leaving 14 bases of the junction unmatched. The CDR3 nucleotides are TGTGCCAGCAGTTTAGGCATGGCGGGAGCGTTCGCCACGCAGTATTTT. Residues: CASSLGMAGAFATQYF.

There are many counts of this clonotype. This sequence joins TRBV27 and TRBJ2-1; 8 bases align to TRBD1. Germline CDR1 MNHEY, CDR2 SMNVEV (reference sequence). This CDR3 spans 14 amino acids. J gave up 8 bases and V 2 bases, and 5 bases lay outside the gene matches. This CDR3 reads CASSLGAGGYEQFF. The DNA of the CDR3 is TGTGCCAGCAGTTTAGGGGCAGGGGGCTATGAGCAGTTCTTC.

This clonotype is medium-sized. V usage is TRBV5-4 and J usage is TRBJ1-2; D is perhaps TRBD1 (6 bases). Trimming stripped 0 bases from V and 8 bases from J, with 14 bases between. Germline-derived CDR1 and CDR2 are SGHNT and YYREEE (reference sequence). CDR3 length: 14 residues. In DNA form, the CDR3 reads TGTGCCAGCAGCTTGGGGGGGGCGCGGCAGGGCTACACCTTC. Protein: CASSLGGARQGYTF.

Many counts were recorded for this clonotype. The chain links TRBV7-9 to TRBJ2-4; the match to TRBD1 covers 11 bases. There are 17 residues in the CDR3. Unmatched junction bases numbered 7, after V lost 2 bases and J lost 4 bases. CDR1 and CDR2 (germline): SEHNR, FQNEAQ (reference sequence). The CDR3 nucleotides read TGTGCCAGCAGCTTATTCTGGGGACAGGGGGTGAAAAACATTCAGTACTTC. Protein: CASSLFWGQGVKNIQYF. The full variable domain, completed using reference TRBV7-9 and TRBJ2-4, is DTGVSQNPRHKITKRGQNVTFRCDPISEHNRLYWYRQTLGQGPEFLTYFQNEAQLEKSRLLSDRFSAERPKGSFSTLEIQRTEQGDSAMYLCASSLFWGQGVKNIQYFGAGTRLSVL.

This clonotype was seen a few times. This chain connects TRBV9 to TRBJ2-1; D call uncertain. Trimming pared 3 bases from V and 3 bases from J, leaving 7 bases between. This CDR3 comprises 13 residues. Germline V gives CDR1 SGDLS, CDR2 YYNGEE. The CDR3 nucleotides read TGTGCCAGCAGCGCAACGGACTACAATGAGCAGTTCTTC. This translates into CASSATDYNEQFF.

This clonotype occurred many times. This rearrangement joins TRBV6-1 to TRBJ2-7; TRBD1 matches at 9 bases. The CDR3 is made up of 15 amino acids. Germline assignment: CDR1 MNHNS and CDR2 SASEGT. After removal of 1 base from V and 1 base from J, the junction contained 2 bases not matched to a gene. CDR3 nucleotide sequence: TGTGCCAGCAGTGAAGGGGGGACAGGGTCCTACGAGCAGTACTTC. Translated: CASSEGGTGSYEQYF.

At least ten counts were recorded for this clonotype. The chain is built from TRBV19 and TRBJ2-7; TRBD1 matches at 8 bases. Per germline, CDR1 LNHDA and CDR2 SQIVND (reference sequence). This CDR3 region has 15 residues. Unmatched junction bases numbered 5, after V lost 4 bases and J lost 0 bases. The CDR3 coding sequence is TGTGCCAGTAGTAAAGGACAGGGCTTCTCCTACGAGCAGTACTTC. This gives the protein CASSKGQGFSYEQYF.

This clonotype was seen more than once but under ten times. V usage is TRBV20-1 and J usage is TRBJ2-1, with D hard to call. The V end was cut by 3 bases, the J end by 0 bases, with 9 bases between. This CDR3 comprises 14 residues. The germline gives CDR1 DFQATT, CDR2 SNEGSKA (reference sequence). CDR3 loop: CSASYPSSYNEQFF. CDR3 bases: TGCAGTGCTAGTTATCCAAGCTCCTACAATGAGCAGTTCTTC.